The 31 T cell receptor beta chains below were found in one sample sequenced in a study of graft-versus-host responses after intestinal transplantation. The method was immunoSEQ multiplex PCR; TCRdb's version includes in-frame clones alone and lacks a portion of them. In the table there are about 110,000 clones, just under 95% of which are singletons. Their antigens remain unidentified. The material was unstimulated CD8+ T cells sorted from spleen or lymph node cells, obtained before transplant. These receptors originate from a human donor who was the organ donor for an intestinal transplant.

The J gene is TRBJ2-7, the V gene TRBV14; D is ambiguous. The CDR3 runs 15 residues. V lost 3 bases and J 1 base, leaving 13 bases between the germline ends. Looked up from germline, CDR1 is SGHDN and CDR2 is FVKESK. For the CDR3, the DNA is TGTGCCAGCAGCCAGGGGTTCGGAAGATCCTACGAGCAGTACTTC. Translating it yields CASSQGFGRSYEQYF. Complete variable domain (other parts from reference TRBV14 and TRBJ2-7): EAGVTQFPSHSVIEKGQTVTLRCDPISGHDNLYWYRRVMGKEIKFLLHFVKESKQDESGMPNNRFLAERTGGTYSTLKVQPAELEDSGVYFCASSQGFGRSYEQYFGPGTRLTVT.

The chain employs TRBV19 and TRBJ2-1, with 8 bases that match TRBD2. Per the germline V gene, CDR1 is LNHDA and CDR2 is SQIVND (reference sequence). This CDR3 is 18 amino acids long. V dropped 0 bases and J dropped 0; count of bases not matched to a gene: 7. This CDR3 is CASSIDWGGRYSYNEQFF. The DNA of the CDR3 is TGTGCCAGTAGTATAGATTGGGGCGGGAGGTACTCCTACAATGAGCAGTTCTTC.

This chain links TRBV7-9 with TRBJ2-4; D remains unclear. Germline CDR1 is SEHNR and CDR2 is FQNEAQ (reference sequence). The V and J ends lost 3 bases and 7 bases respectively, with 7 bases between them. The CDR3 totals 12 residues. The CDR3 region has the DNA TGTGCCAGCAGCTTGTACGTGAACATTCAGTACTTC. This sequence encodes CASSLYVNIQYF. Full variable domain (rest looked up from reference TRBV7-9 and TRBJ2-4): DTGVSQNPRHKITKRGQNVTFRCDPISEHNRLYWYRQTLGQGPEFLTYFQNEAQLEKSRLLSDRFSAERPKGSFSTLEIQRTEQGDSAMYLCASSLYVNIQYFGAGTRLSVL.

The V gene is TRBV9, the J gene TRBJ2-5, with D possibly matching TRBD1 (6 bases). The CDR3 contains 14 residues. CDR1 is SGDLS, CDR2 YYNGEE, per germline. Trimming removed 6 bases at V and 3 bases at J, with 15 bases between. The CDR3 sequence is CASNPNRAEETQYF. Written as DNA, the CDR3 is TGTGCCAGCAATCCCAACAGGGCCGAAGAGACCCAGTACTTC.

The rearrangement joins TRBV30 to TRBJ1-4, with 8 bases that match TRBD1. The CDR3 sequence is 17 residues long. V was clipped by 3 bases and J by 4 bases; unmatched bases: 13. In germline, CDR1 is GTSNPN, CDR2 SVGIG (reference sequence). For the CDR3, the DNA is TGTGCCTGGAGCGCCTCCGACAGGGGCTGGAGTAATGAAAAACTGTTTTTT. This sequence encodes CAWSASDRGWSNEKLFF.

The rearrangement joins TRBV4-1 to TRBJ2-2; 7 bases map to TRBD1. Germline CDR1 reads MGHRA; CDR2 reads YSYEKL. The CDR3 has 16 amino acids. The junction had 6 bases not matched to a gene; V was cut back by 1 base and J by 4 bases. CDR3 nucleotides: TGCGCCAGCAGCCAAGCCGGGACAGTAGTCACCGGGGAGCTGTTTTTT. This translates into CASSQAGTVVTGELFF.

The chain has TRBV5-1 and TRBJ2-1, with D perhaps matching TRBD2 (5 bases). CDR3 length: 13 residues. Germline-derived CDR1 and CDR2 are SGHRS and YFSETQ. V was cut by 3 bases and J by 5 bases, with 9 bases left in between. The DNA for the CDR3 is TGCGCCAGCAGCTGGGAGCTAGACAATGAGCAGTTCTTC. The encoded protein is CASSWELDNEQFF.

The chain combines TRBV5-7 with TRBJ2-3; possibly TRBD1 for D (6 bases). TRBV5-7 is identified as an open reading frame with a role that is uncertain. Trimming removed 2 bases from V and 2 bases from J, with 12 bases in between. The CDR3 sequence is 15 residues long. The CDR3 nucleotides are TGTGCCAGCAGCTTCCGGGACAAGATCACAGATACGCAGTATTTT. Protein sequence: CASSFRDKITDTQYF.

This rearrangement joins TRBV4-3 to TRBJ2-7; no definite D call. The CDR3 contains 13 residues. CDR1 LGHNA and CDR2 YSLEER come from the germline V gene. V lost 4 bases and J lost 0, with 7 bases in between. The CDR3 spells CASSPSSSYEQYF. Written as DNA, the CDR3 is TGCGCCAGCAGCCCATCCAGCTCCTACGAGCAGTACTTC.

J is TRBJ2-4 and V is TRBV28; TRBD2 matches 15 bases. CDR1 is MDHEN and CDR2 is SYDVKM in the germline V gene. V lost 4 bases and J lost 0; bases outside the gene matches: 10. CDR3 length equals 20 residues. The CDR3 protein is CASSSSLGTSGRLAKNIQYF. The CDR3 nucleotides are TGTGCCAGCAGTTCGTCTCTCGGGACTAGCGGGAGGTTAGCCAAAAACATTCAGTACTTC.

This clone has more than one count but fewer than ten. V and J are TRBV28 and TRBJ1-3; maybe TRBD1 (5 bases). The CDR3 contains 14 residues. The V end lost 3 bases, the J end lost 2 bases, and 8 bases lay between the germline ends. Germline loops: CDR1 MDHEN, CDR2 SYDVKM. CDR3 bases: TGTGCCAGCAGTTTGGCAGGGACTGGAAACACCATATATTTT. Encoded protein: CASSLAGTGNTIYF. The full variable domain, rest sourced from reference TRBV28 and TRBJ1-3, is DVKVTQSSRYLVKRTGEKVFLECVQDMDHENMFWYRQDPGLGLRLIYFSYDVKMKEKGDIPEGYSVSREKKERFSLILESASTNQTSMYLCASSLAGTGNTIYFGEGSWLTVV.

The rearrangement links TRBV5-5 to TRBJ2-1; perhaps D is TRBD1 or TRBD2 (5 bases each). CDR1 is SGHKS, CDR2 YYEKEE, per germline (reference sequence). The CDR3 extends over 11 amino acids. Between the trimmed V and J ends, which lost 4 bases and 15 bases, there was a span of 14 bases. CDR3 DNA sequence: TGTGCCAGCAGCGCTCCGGGACCAGCGTTCTTC. Protein: CASSAPGPAFF. Full variable domain (outside the CDR3, taken from reference TRBV5-5 and TRBJ2-1): DAGVTQSPTHLIKTRGQQVTLRCSPISGHKSVSWYQQVLGQGPQFIFQYYEKEERGRGNFPDRFSARQFPNYSSELNVNALLLGDSALYLCASSAPGPAFFGPGTRLTVL.

The rearrangement uses TRBV30 and TRBJ2-7; 7 bases line up with TRBD1. This CDR3 is 13 amino acids long. The germline V gene encodes CDR1 GTSNPN and CDR2 SVGIG (reference sequence). V trimming: 3 bases; J trimming: 2 bases; junction bases outside the gene matches: 4. The CDR3, as DNA: TGTGCCTGGAGCTGGGACAGCACCTACGAGCAGTACTTC. This encodes CAWSWDSTYEQYF.

This chain uses TRBV6-6 with TRBJ2-1; possibly TRBD2 for D (5 bases). This CDR3 is built from 15 residues. V gave up 2 bases and J gave up 1 base, with 9 bases separating them. Germline values: CDR1 MNHNY, CDR2 SVGAGI (reference sequence). CDR3 DNA: TGTGCCAGCAGTTACCGACTACCGTCCTACAATGAGCAGTTCTTC. This sequence encodes CASSYRLPSYNEQFF.

The rearrangement uses TRBV28 and TRBJ2-7; no clear D gene. V was clipped by 6 bases and J by 0 bases, with 15 bases between them. CDR3 size: 15 residues. CDR1 is MDHEN and CDR2 is SYDVKM in the germline V gene. The CDR3 nucleotides are TGTGCCAGCAGGCATCGGACCGAGAGCTCCTACGAGCAGTACTTC. Encoded protein: CASRHRTESSYEQYF.

This chain connects TRBV25-1 to TRBJ1-1; possibly TRBD1 for D (5 bases). Trimming cost V 4 bases and J 1 base, with 19 bases left between them. Germline V gene lookup returns CDR1 MGHDK and CDR2 SYGVNS. The CDR3 spans 17 residues. DNA for the CDR3: TGTGCCAGCAGTGCTGATTATTTTGGGGGGACGAACACTGAAGCTTTCTTT. This translates into CASSADYFGGTNTEAFF.

The V gene is TRBV19, the J gene TRBJ1-1; D is undetermined. Germline CDR1 is LNHDA and CDR2 is SQIVND (reference sequence). Trimming pared 7 bases from V and 2 bases from J, leaving 8 bases between. The CDR3 sequence is 12 residues long. The DNA for the CDR3 is TGTGCCAGTATGGCTGGAAACACTGAAGCTTTCTTT. Its translation is CASMAGNTEAFF. Full variable domain (outside the CDR3, taken from reference TRBV19 and TRBJ1-1): DGGITQSPKYLFRKEGQNVTLSCEQNLNHDAMYWYRQDPGQGLRLIYYSQIVNDFQKGDIAEGYSVSREKKESFPLTVTSAQKNPTAFYLCASMAGNTEAFFGQGTRLTVV.

The rearrangement uses TRBV25-1 and TRBJ2-4; 9 positions agree with TRBD1. V lost 1 base and J lost 5; bases outside the gene matches: 3. The germline V gene has CDR1 MGHDK and CDR2 SYGVNS. The CDR3 is made up of 15 amino acids. CDR3 in amino acids: CASSEWGQGQNIQYF. The CDR3 DNA reads as TGTGCCAGCAGTGAATGGGGACAGGGACAAAACATTCAGTACTTC.

The V and J genes are TRBV11-3 and TRBJ2-7; D possibly corresponds to TRBD1 (6 bases). This CDR3 has 13 residues. Trimming shortened V by 3 bases and J by 6 bases, and 12 bases separated the two germline ends. The V gene's germline CDR1 is SGHNT and CDR2 YENEEA. The CDR3: CASSLVQGSEQYF. The CDR3 DNA reads TGTGCCAGCAGCTTGGTACAGGGAAGCGAGCAGTACTTC.

The V call is TRBV7-2, the J call TRBJ2-7; 8 bases align to TRBD2. J gave up 2 bases and V 5 bases, and 8 bases lay outside the gene matches. Germline CDR1 reads SGHTA; CDR2 reads FQGNSA. The CDR3 has 15 amino acids. The CDR3 sequence is CASSRLAGSTYEQYF. In DNA form, the CDR3 reads TGTGCCAGCAGCCGTTTAGCGGGGTCCACCTACGAGCAGTACTTC.

This rearrangement joins TRBV29-1 to TRBJ2-3; 7 bases are shared with TRBD2. Germline assignment: CDR1 SQVTM and CDR2 ANQGSEA. V gave up 3 bases and J gave up 1 base; unmatched junction bases: 7. The CDR3 covers 15 residues. The CDR3 DNA follows: TGCAGCGTTGAGGGGGGGGTAGCCGGCACAGATACGCAGTATTTT. Translated, it gives CSVEGGVAGTDTQYF.

CDR3: CASSQEVHDPGRETQYF. The DNA for the CDR3 is TGCGCCAGCAGCCAAGAAGTTCATGACCCAGGTCGGGAGACCCAGTACTTC. The chain combines TRBV4-3 with TRBJ2-5, with D unclear. Germline V gives CDR1 LGHNA, CDR2 YSLEER. There are 17 residues in the CDR3. Trimming removed 0 bases at V and 5 bases at J, with 19 bases between.

About this clone: In the same sample, other DNA sequences code for this CDR3. V and J are TRBV6-5 and TRBJ2-7; D unresolved. The length of the CDR3 is 13 residues. The germline V and J ends were trimmed by 2 bases and 1 base, with 6 bases remaining between them. The germline CDR1 and CDR2 sequences are MNHEY and SVGAGI. As DNA, the CDR3 is TGTGCCAGCAGTTACGAGGCATCCTACGAGCAGTACTTC. Its translation is CASSYEASYEQYF.

This rearrangement joins TRBV4-3 to TRBJ2-7; the D gene is possibly TRBD2 (6 bases). Germline assignment: CDR1 LGHNA and CDR2 YSLEER. V lost 4 bases, J lost 5 bases, and 18 bases lay in between. The CDR3 totals 15 residues. The CDR3 loop reads CASSPHYGRIDEQYF. CDR3 in DNA: TGCGCCAGCAGCCCCCATTACGGGAGAATCGACGAGCAGTACTTC.

The chain recombines TRBV9 with TRBJ2-1; TRBD1 matches at 10 bases. The V and J ends lost 0 bases and 8 bases, in that order; junction bases with no gene match: 5. Germline values: CDR1 SGDLS, CDR2 YYNGEE. This CDR3 has 15 amino acids. The CDR3 here is CASSVEFGQGDEQFF. In DNA form, the CDR3 reads TGTGCCAGCAGCGTAGAATTTGGACAGGGGGATGAGCAGTTCTTC.

The chain combines TRBV7-9 with TRBJ1-4, with 8 bases lining up with TRBD1. The CDR3 loop spans 15 amino acids. With V trimmed by 2 bases and J by 3 bases, 2 bases remained unmatched. Per the germline V gene, CDR1 is SEHNR and CDR2 is FQNEAQ (reference sequence). This CDR3 is CASSLPDRANEKLFF. The CDR3 DNA sequence: TGTGCCAGCAGCTTACCGGACAGGGCTAATGAAAAACTGTTTTTT.

The chain has TRBV4-2 and TRBJ2-3; D is perhaps TRBD1 (6 bases). The CDR3 spans 15 residues. The V end was cut by 5 bases, the J end by 5 bases, with 17 bases between. Germline-derived CDR1 and CDR2 are LGHNA and YNFKEQ. The chain's CDR3 is CASSSEGELRDTQYF. The CDR3 nucleotides read TGTGCCAGCAGCTCCGAGGGGGAGTTAAGAGATACGCAGTATTTT.

The chain is built from TRBV10-1 and TRBJ1-2; D is unclear. The V and J ends lost 10 bases and 8 bases respectively, with 8 bases between them. In germline, CDR1 is WNHNN, CDR2 SYGVQD (reference sequence). The CDR3 is 9 residues long. CDR3 residues: CATGGGYTF. The CDR3 DNA follows: TGCGCCACAGGCGGGGGCTACACCTTC.

This chain connects TRBV2 to TRBJ2-7, with D tentatively TRBD1 (5 bases). Trimming pared 6 bases from V and 2 bases from J, leaving 17 bases between. CDR1 is SNHLY and CDR2 is FYNNEI in the germline V gene. The CDR3 runs 15 residues. CDR3 sequence reads: CASRVYGHQAYEQYF. CDR3 sequence (DNA): TGTGCCAGCAGGGTTTACGGACACCAAGCCTACGAGCAGTACTTC.

V gene TRBV5-1 combines with J gene TRBJ1-5; D perhaps matches TRBD1 (5 bases). Germline values: CDR1 SGHRS, CDR2 YFSETQ. The CDR3 is made up of 18 amino acids. V lost 0 bases and J 2 bases, leaving 18 bases between the germline ends. The CDR3 here is CASSLGGAGVIRNQPQHF. As DNA, the CDR3 is TGCGCCAGCAGCTTGGGTGGGGCGGGGGTAATTCGCAATCAGCCCCAGCATTTT.

This chain connects TRBV10-1 to TRBJ2-3; TRBD2 matches at 7 bases. Trimming removed 4 bases from V and 9 bases from J; junction bases left unmatched: 4. CDR1 is WNHNN, CDR2 SYGVQD, per germline (reference sequence). CDR3 length: 12 amino acids. CDR3 nucleotide sequence: TGCGCCAGCAGTGTGTTAGCGGGCACGCAGTATTTT. Translating it yields CASSVLAGTQYF.